What follows are 9 T cell receptor beta chains derived from one specimen sequenced in a study of identical twins. A single record per CDR3 protein comes from TCRdb applying MiXCR to the 5' RACE reads. Of a few hundred thousand distinct CDR3 sequences listed, around 9.6% are singletons. The sample also formed part of further work on yellow fever vaccine responses in identical twins.

The source material was PBMCs. Receptor source: a woman aged 18-30 years in good health.

In this sample, this clonotype turned up many times. The genes are TRBV5-1 and TRBJ2-1; 10 positions match TRBD2. CDR1 and CDR2 from the germline V gene are SGHRS and YFSETQ. The CDR3 totals 15 residues. V shed 5 bases and J 8 bases; nucleotides not matched to a gene: 10. CDR3 coding DNA: TGCGCCAGCAGTATCCGGGCTAGCGGGAGCGATGAGCAGTTCTTC. It codes for CASSIRASGSDEQFF.

This clonotype was counted many times. This rearrangement joins TRBV24-1 to TRBJ2-1; 8 bases agree with TRBD2. The V gene's germline CDR1 is KGHDR and CDR2 SFDVKD. Unmatched junction bases numbered 13, after V lost 5 bases and J lost 8 bases. There are 16 residues in the CDR3. The CDR3 nucleotides are TGTGCCACCAGTGCCTCCGGGGGGGCAGTTTGGTATGAGCAGTTCTTC. Its translation: CATSASGGAVWYEQFF.

This clonotype was detected a few times. The chain carries TRBV11-2 and TRBJ2-7; TRBD1 aligns across 8 bases. The germline V gene has CDR1 SGHAT and CDR2 FQNNGV. The trim removed 1 base at V and 7 bases at J, leaving 12 bases unmatched. The CDR3 is 16 amino acids. CDR3 residues: CASSLAQGALSGEQYF. The DNA of the CDR3 is TGTGCCAGCAGCTTAGCCCAGGGGGCGCTTTCTGGTGAGCAGTACTTC.

This clonotype was recorded at least ten times. The gene calls are TRBV29-1 and TRBJ2-7, with 7 positions matching TRBD1. V was pared by 0 bases and J by 0 bases, with 5 bases of the junction left unmatched. The germline CDR1 and CDR2 sequences are SQVTM and ANQGSEA. The CDR3 is 15 amino acids. CDR3 region: CSVEDLTGDSYEQYF. The DNA of the CDR3 is TGCAGCGTTGAAGATCTAACAGGGGACTCCTACGAGCAGTACTTC.

This clonotype was counted ten times or more. The chain couples TRBV3-1 to TRBJ2-1; D is perhaps TRBD1 (5 bases). The CDR3 covers 15 residues. Germline CDR1 is LGHDT and CDR2 is YNNKEL (reference sequence). V gave up 1 base and J gave up 2 bases, with 9 bases separating them. DNA of the CDR3: TGTGCCAGCAGCCAAGGGACACCTGCCTACAATGAGCAGTTCTTC. Its translation is CASSQGTPAYNEQFF.

This clonotype was picked up many times. This chain joins TRBV7-9 and TRBJ2-4; the D is unclear. Looked up from germline, CDR1 is SEHNR and CDR2 is FQNEAQ (reference sequence). The CDR3 has 16 amino acids. Between the trimmed V and J ends, which lost 4 bases and 1 base, there was a span of 14 bases. CDR3 protein: CASSSYLDGAKNIQYF. CDR3 in DNA: TGTGCCAGCAGCTCCTACCTGGACGGGGCCAAAAACATTCAGTACTTC.

The table lists this clonotype with many counts. V is TRBV4-2 and J is TRBJ2-7, with D possibly matching TRBD1 (5 bases). CDR1 and CDR2 from the germline V gene are LGHNA and YNFKEQ. V was pared by 0 bases and J by 4 bases, with 16 bases between. The CDR3 is made up of 16 amino acids. CDR3 sequence (DNA): TGTGCCAGCAGCCAAGAGTTCCAGGGCCCCATTTACGAGCAGTACTTC. This translates into CASSQEFQGPIYEQYF.

The rearrangement uses TRBV4-1 and TRBJ2-5; the match to TRBD2 covers 7 bases. The CDR3 length is 14 residues. Unmatched junction bases numbered 4, after V lost 2 bases and J lost 4 bases. Germline CDR1 reads MGHRA; CDR2 reads YSYEKL. The CDR3 nucleotides are TGCGCCAGCAGCCAAAGGACTAGGGCAGAGACCCAGTACTTC. Encoded protein: CASSQRTRAETQYF.

The genes are TRBV5-6 and TRBJ2-1; D gene unclear. This CDR3 has 12 residues. Trimming took 6 bases from V and 5 from J, leaving 9 bases between them. Germline CDR1 and CDR2: SGHDT and YYEEEE. The CDR3 DNA reads as TGTGCCAGCACCTTCACGAACAATGAGCAGTTCTTC. It is translated as CASTFTNNEQFF.